This TCR beta chain stems from a study of T cell repertoires in cytomegalovirus infection. Study in general: Matching HLA type, along with CMV infection, was indicated by public TCR beta signatures. Broader study findings: HLA-C-restricted, CMV-specific TCR beta clonotypes were dominant ex vivo.

TCRdb re-called the reads through MiXCR, storing one row per CDR3 protein. The sample holds approximately 500,000 distinct CDR3 sequences, about a quarter seen once. Note on this clonotype: Its antigen is currently unknown.

The CDR3 is made up of 14 amino acids. V dropped 7 bases and J dropped 3 bases, with 15 bases sitting between them. Germline V gene data show CDR1 as LNHDA and CDR2 as SQIVND (reference sequence). Sample: PBMCs. The genes are TRBV19 and TRBJ1-2, with D maybe TRBD1 (6 bases). This receptor was obtained from a human donor in good health (CMV status not recorded). Some clones in this sample may be carry-over from other donors' samples. The CDR3 spells CASNPPGVDYGYTF. The CDR3 coding sequence is TGTGCCAGTAATCCCCCAGGGGTTGACTATGGCTACACCTTC.